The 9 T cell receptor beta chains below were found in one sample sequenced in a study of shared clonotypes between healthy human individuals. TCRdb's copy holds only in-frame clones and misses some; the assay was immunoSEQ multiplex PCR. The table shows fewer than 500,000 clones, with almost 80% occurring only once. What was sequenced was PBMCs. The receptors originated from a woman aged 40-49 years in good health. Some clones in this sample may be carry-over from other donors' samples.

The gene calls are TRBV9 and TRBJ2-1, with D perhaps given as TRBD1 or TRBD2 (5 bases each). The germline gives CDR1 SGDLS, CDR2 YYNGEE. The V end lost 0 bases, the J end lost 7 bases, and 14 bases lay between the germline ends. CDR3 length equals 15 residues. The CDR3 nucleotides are TGTGCCAGCAGCGTAGTAAAAGACGGGGCGAATGAGCAGTTCTTC. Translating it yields CASSVVKDGANEQFF.

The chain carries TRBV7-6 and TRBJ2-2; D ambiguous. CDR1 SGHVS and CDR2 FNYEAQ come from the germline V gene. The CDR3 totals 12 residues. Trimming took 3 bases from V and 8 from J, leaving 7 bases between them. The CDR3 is CASSFGEGELFF. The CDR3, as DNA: TGTGCCAGCAGCTTTGGTGAGGGGGAGCTGTTTTTT. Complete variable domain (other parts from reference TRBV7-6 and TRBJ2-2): GAGVSQSPRYKVTKRGQDVALRCDPISGHVSLYWYRQALGQGPEFLTYFNYEAQQDKSGLPNDRFSAERPEGSISTLTIQRTEQRDSAMYRCASSFGEGELFFGEGSRLTVL.

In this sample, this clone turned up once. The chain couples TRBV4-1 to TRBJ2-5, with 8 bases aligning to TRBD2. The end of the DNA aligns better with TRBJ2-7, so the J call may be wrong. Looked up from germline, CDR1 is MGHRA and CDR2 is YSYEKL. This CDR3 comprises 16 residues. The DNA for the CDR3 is TGCGCCAGCAGCCAAGTTCCTAGCGGGCGCTCCTACGAGCAGTACTTC. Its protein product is CASSQVPSGRSYEQYF.

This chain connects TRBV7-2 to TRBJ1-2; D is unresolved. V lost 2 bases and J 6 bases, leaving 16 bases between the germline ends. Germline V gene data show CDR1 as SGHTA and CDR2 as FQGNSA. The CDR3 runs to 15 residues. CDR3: CASSLNPGSLDGYTF. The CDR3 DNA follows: TGTGCCAGCAGCTTAAACCCGGGTTCGTTGGATGGCTACACCTTC.

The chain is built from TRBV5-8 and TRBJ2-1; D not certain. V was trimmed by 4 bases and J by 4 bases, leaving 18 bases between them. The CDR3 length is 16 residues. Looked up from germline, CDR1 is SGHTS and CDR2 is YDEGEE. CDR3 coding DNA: TGTGCCAGCAGCCTACAGCGTTGGGGTCGGTACAATGAGCAGTTCTTC. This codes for CASSLQRWGRYNEQFF.

CDR3 amino acids: CAISESGTGVYNEQFF. The CDR3 region has the DNA TGTGCCATCAGTGAGTCCGGGACAGGGGTTTACAATGAGCAGTTCTTC. The rearrangement uses TRBV10-3 and TRBJ2-1, with 10 bases identical to TRBD1. The CDR3 runs to 16 residues. Trimming took 0 bases from V and 4 from J; bases not matched to a gene: 3. In germline, CDR1 is ENHRY, CDR2 SYGVKD.

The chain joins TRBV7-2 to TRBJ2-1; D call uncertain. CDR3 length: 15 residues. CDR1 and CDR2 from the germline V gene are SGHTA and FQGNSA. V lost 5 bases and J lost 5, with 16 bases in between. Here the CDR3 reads CASSVHMTKDNEQFF. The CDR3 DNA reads TGTGCCAGCAGCGTACATATGACCAAGGACAATGAGCAGTTCTTC.

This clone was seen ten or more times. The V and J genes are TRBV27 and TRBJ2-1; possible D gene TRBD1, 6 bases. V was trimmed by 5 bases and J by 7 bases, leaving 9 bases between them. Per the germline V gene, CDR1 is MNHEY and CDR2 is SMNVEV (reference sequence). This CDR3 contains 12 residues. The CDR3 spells CASSTQGNEQFF. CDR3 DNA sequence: TGTGCCAGCAGTACGCAGGGGAATGAGCAGTTCTTC.

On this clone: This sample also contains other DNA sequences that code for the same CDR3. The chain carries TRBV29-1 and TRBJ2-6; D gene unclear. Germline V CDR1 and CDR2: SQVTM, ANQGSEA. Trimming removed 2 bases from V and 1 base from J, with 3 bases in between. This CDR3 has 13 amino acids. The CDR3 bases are TGCAGCGTTGAACAGTCTGGGGCCAACGTCCTGACTTTC. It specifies CSVEQSGANVLTF.